A single sample gave rise to the 29 T cell receptor beta chains below, sequenced in a study of blood T cell repertoires in COVID-19. Assay used: immunoSEQ multiplex PCR; TCRdb lists only in-frame clones, some missing. The table has roughly 150,000 clones, around 75% seen once. Specimen: peripheral blood. These receptor sequences come from a woman over 75 with acute or convalescent COVID-19.

The chain employs TRBV6-5 and TRBJ1-1, with TRBD1 identical over 7 bases. The germline V gene encodes CDR1 MNHEY and CDR2 SVGAGI. This CDR3 is 14 amino acids long. V gave up 4 bases and J gave up 4 bases; unmatched junction bases: 6. The CDR3 DNA is TGTGCCAGCAGTTCCTCGGGACAGATCACTGAAGCTTTCTTT. It is translated as CASSSSGQITEAFF.

The chain joins TRBV18 to TRBJ2-1, with 11 positions matching TRBD2. V lost 3 bases to trimming and J lost 5 bases; unmatched junction nucleotides: 0. The germline CDR1 and CDR2 sequences are KGHSH and LQKENI. This CDR3 is built from 14 residues. The chain's CDR3 is CASSPGLADNEQFF. CDR3 sequence (DNA): TGTGCCAGCTCACCGGGACTAGCGGACAATGAGCAGTTCTTC.

This sequence joins TRBV28 and TRBJ2-1; 7 nucleotides agree with TRBD1. In germline, CDR1 is MDHEN, CDR2 SYDVKM. This CDR3 region has 12 residues. V was pared by 8 bases and J by 8 bases, with 6 bases of the junction left unmatched. The CDR3 coding sequence is TGTGCCAGCGGAGAAGGGGGCCATGAGCAGTTCTTC. Its protein is CASGEGGHEQFF.

The chain has TRBV20-1 and TRBJ1-5, with 7 bases matching TRBD1. The germline V gene has CDR1 DFQATT and CDR2 SNEGSKA (reference sequence). The CDR3 length is 17 residues. The V and J ends lost 3 bases and 2 bases, in that order; junction bases with no gene match: 13. The CDR3 nucleotides are TGCAGTGCTAGTCCAGACAGGGAGGTTCGAGGCAATCAGCCCCAGCATTTT. This sequence encodes CSASPDREVRGNQPQHF.

This rearrangement joins TRBV11-3 to TRBJ2-7; D not resolved. Germline loops: CDR1 SGHNT, CDR2 YENEEA. V was cut by 1 base and J by 5 bases, with 9 bases left in between. This CDR3 has 13 amino acids. This chain's CDR3 is CASSLGLVDEQYF. In DNA, the CDR3 is TGTGCCAGCAGCTTAGGGCTGGTGGACGAGCAGTACTTC.

The chain uses TRBV5-1 and TRBJ1-3, with 9 nucleotides matching TRBD1. The CDR3 totals 20 residues. Per germline, CDR1 SGHRS and CDR2 YFSETQ. V shed 1 base, J shed 2 bases, and the junction held 16 bases outside the gene matches. The CDR3 loop is CASSLKPINQDRGTGNTIYF. The CDR3 nucleotides read TGCGCCAGCAGCTTGAAGCCGATCAATCAGGACAGGGGAACTGGAAACACCATATATTTT. The complete variable domain, with remaining parts taken from reference TRBV5-1 and TRBJ1-3, reads KAGVTQTPRYLIKTRGQQVTLSCSPISGHRSVSWYQQTPGQGLQFLFEYFSETQRNKGNFPGRFSGRQFSNSRSEMNVSTLELGDSALYLCASSLKPINQDRGTGNTIYFGEGSWLTVV.

The genes are TRBV19 and TRBJ1-5; 7 bases agree with TRBD1. Germline V gene sequence: CDR1 LNHDA, CDR2 SQIVND (reference sequence). The length of the CDR3 is 15 residues. V shed 6 bases, J shed 6 bases, and the junction held 11 bases outside the gene matches. CDR3 DNA sequence: TGTGCCAGTAGAGATGACAGGGTGGGTGGTCAGCCCCAGCATTTT. Amino acid sequence: CASRDDRVGGQPQHF.

The chain links TRBV15 to TRBJ1-4; D is possibly TRBD1 (6 bases). The CDR3 has 14 amino acids. Trimming left V 9 bases short and J 6 bases short, with 17 bases between. CDR1 LNHNV and CDR2 YYDKDF come from the germline V gene (reference sequence). DNA for the CDR3: TGTGCCACTACCCGCGGGGGGCGGGATGAAAAACTGTTTTTT. The encoded protein is CATTRGGRDEKLFF. The variable domain in full, with the rest retrieved from reference TRBV15 and TRBJ1-4, is DAMVIQNPRYQVTQFGKPVTLSCSQTLNHNVMYWYQQKSSQAPKLLFHYYDKDFNNEADTPDNFQSRRPNTSFCFLDIRSPGLGDTAMYLCATTRGGRDEKLFFGSGTQLSVL.

The J gene is TRBJ2-1, the V gene TRBV28; 7 nucleotides line up with TRBD2. Germline CDR1 is MDHEN and CDR2 is SYDVKM. The CDR3 consists of 13 residues. Trimming removed 5 bases from V and 4 bases from J; junction bases left unmatched: 2. The CDR3 nucleotides are TGTGCCAGCAGTGTGGGACTATACAATGAGCAGTTCTTC. Protein: CASSVGLYNEQFF.

This chain links TRBV18 with TRBJ2-4; D may be TRBD2 (6 bases). Trimming removed 5 bases from V and 5 bases from J, with 13 bases in between. This CDR3 comprises 14 residues. Germline V lookup: CDR1 KGHSH, CDR2 LQKENI. The CDR3 is CASSTPGLENIQYF. The CDR3 region has the DNA TGTGCCAGCTCAACGCCGGGACTCGAAAACATTCAGTACTTC.

The V and J genes are TRBV28 and TRBJ2-5; TRBD2 matches 11 bases. Losses at the gene ends were 9 bases for V and 2 bases for J; bases not matched to a gene: 11. The CDR3 totals 16 residues. Germline V CDR1 and CDR2: MDHEN, SYDVKM. The CDR3 coding sequence is TGTGCCAGTTTGGGAGGGACTAGCGGTTTTCAAGAGACCCAGTACTTC. Translating gives CASLGGTSGFQETQYF.

V and J are TRBV29-1 and TRBJ1-1; D gene ambiguous. Germline V gene data show CDR1 as SQVTM and CDR2 as ANQGSEA. V shed 4 bases and J shed 11 bases, with 11 bases lying between them. The CDR3 has 10 amino acids. CDR3 amino acids: CSVVAGIAFF. The DNA for the CDR3 is TGCAGCGTTGTAGCTGGAATTGCTTTCTTT.

This clone was counted a few times. This chain joins TRBV5-1 and TRBJ2-3; TRBD2 is a possible D gene (5 bases). CDR1 is SGHRS, CDR2 YFSETQ, per germline. The CDR3 spans 14 residues. The ends were cut back, 4 bases at V and 4 bases at J, with 13 bases in the middle. Here the CDR3 reads CASSPSGSADTQYF. Written as DNA, the CDR3 is TGCGCCAGCAGCCCCTCGGGGTCGGCAGATACGCAGTATTTT.

The V and J genes are TRBV20-1 and TRBJ1-1; D ambiguous. V was trimmed by 0 bases and J by 7 bases, leaving 6 bases between them. The CDR3 has 11 amino acids. Germline assignment: CDR1 DFQATT and CDR2 SNEGSKA (reference sequence). The CDR3 DNA reads TGCAGTGCTAGAGATCCATTTGAAGCTTTCTTT. It codes for CSARDPFEAFF.

The V gene is TRBV11-2, the J gene TRBJ2-1; 8 bases are shared with TRBD2. The CDR3 totals 12 residues. J lost 9 bases, V lost 5 bases, and 3 bases had no gene match. From germline, CDR1 is SGHAT and CDR2 FQNNGV. The CDR3 DNA reads TGTGCCAGCAGCCCCGGGGGGGTTGAGCAGTTCTTC. This translates into CASSPGGVEQFF.

The chain uses TRBV14 and TRBJ1-3; maybe TRBD1 (6 bases). The CDR3 consists of 15 residues. CDR1 is SGHDN and CDR2 is FVKESK in the germline V gene. Trimming left V 4 bases short and J 2 bases short, with 12 bases between. CDR3 in DNA: TGTGCCAGCAGCCCACAGAGGACAGCTGGAAACACCATATATTTT. The encoded protein is CASSPQRTAGNTIYF.

The rearrangement links TRBV3-1 (or the pseudogene TRBV3-2) to TRBJ2-1; tentatively, D is TRBD2 (6 bases). The CDR3 contains 13 residues. Trimming pared 8 bases from V and 0 bases from J, leaving 8 bases between. From germline, CDR1 is LGHDT and CDR2 YNNKEL (reference sequence). CDR3 region: CASGTGSYNEQFF. CDR3 DNA sequence: TGTGCCAGCGGGACTGGCTCCTACAATGAGCAGTTCTTC.

The chain combines TRBV2 with TRBJ2-7, with 12 positions matching TRBD2. Per the germline V gene, CDR1 is SNHLY and CDR2 is FYNNEI. With V trimmed by 5 bases and J by 6 bases, 5 bases remained unmatched. The CDR3 is 14 amino acids. In DNA, the CDR3 is TGTGCCAGCAGTAGGGCTAGCGGGAGGGCCGAGCAGTACTTC. It is translated as CASSRASGRAEQYF.

This chain links TRBV28 with TRBJ2-3; D possibly corresponds to TRBD2 (7 bases). Germline lookup yields CDR1 MDHEN and CDR2 SYDVKM. Trimming stripped 4 bases from V and 1 base from J, with 12 bases between. The CDR3 totals 15 residues. The CDR3 DNA is TGTGCCAGCAGTTCGGGGGGCTTCGGCACAGATACGCAGTATTTT. Its protein is CASSSGGFGTDTQYF.

The V gene is TRBV19, the J gene TRBJ2-1, with 9 nucleotides matching TRBD2. Germline V gene sequence: CDR1 LNHDA, CDR2 SQIVND (reference sequence). V shed 6 bases and J 2 bases; nucleotides not matched to a gene: 8. The CDR3 covers 16 residues. CDR3 region: CASSLETSGPYNEQFF. CDR3 in DNA: TGTGCCAGTAGCCTTGAGACTAGCGGACCCTACAATGAGCAGTTCTTC.

Turning to this clone: The identical CDR3 is also encoded by other nucleotide sequences in the sample. This sequence joins TRBV7-9 and TRBJ2-2; a weak D match, TRBD1 (5 bases). The CDR3 sequence is 13 residues long. Trimming removed 2 bases from V and 5 bases from J, with 6 bases in between. Germline V gene lookup returns CDR1 SEHNR and CDR2 FQNEAQ (reference sequence). CDR3 coding DNA: TGTGCCAGCAGCTTACAGGGTACCGGGGAGCTGTTTTTT. It specifies CASSLQGTGELFF.

V usage is TRBV5-1 and J usage is TRBJ1-6; TRBD1 agrees at 11 bases. There are 16 residues in the CDR3. With 5 bases clipped from V and 7 bases from J, the junction kept 8 bases outside the gene matches. Germline V lookup: CDR1 SGHRS, CDR2 YFSETQ. The CDR3 spells CASSLGQGARNSPLHF. In DNA form, the CDR3 reads TGCGCCAGCAGTCTAGGACAGGGGGCTCGAAATTCACCCCTCCACTTT.

This clone was seen only a few times. The chain carries TRBV7-2 and TRBJ2-1; 8 nucleotides align to TRBD2. The CDR3 loop spans 15 amino acids. Trimming took 5 bases from V and 4 from J; bases not matched to a gene: 7. Germline CDR1 reads SGHTA; CDR2 reads FQGNSA. The CDR3 protein is CASSITSGPYNEQFF. CDR3 nucleotides: TGTGCCAGCAGCATAACTAGCGGCCCGTACAATGAGCAGTTCTTC.

The rearrangement uses TRBV21-1 and TRBJ1-6. TRBV21-1 is tagged as a pseudogene. The CDR3 extends over 13 amino acids. The chain's CDR3 is CASSSARRFTLHF. The DNA for the CDR3 is TGTGCCAGCAGCAGTGCCAGGAGGTTCACCCTCCACTTT.

The table lists this clone with a few counts. V usage is TRBV27 and J usage is TRBJ2-6; D is undetermined. V was pared by 5 bases and J by 4 bases, with 12 bases between. CDR3 size: 15 residues. Germline CDR1 reads MNHEY; CDR2 reads SMNVEV (reference sequence). This chain's CDR3 is CASSARPGGANVLTF. DNA for the CDR3: TGTGCCAGCAGTGCACGACCAGGCGGGGCCAACGTCCTGACTTTC.

The J gene is TRBJ2-4, the V gene TRBV18; 8 bases are a match to TRBD2. In germline, CDR1 is KGHSH, CDR2 LQKENI. Losses at the gene ends were 6 bases for V and 1 base for J; bases not matched to a gene: 5. The CDR3 has 15 amino acids. DNA of the CDR3: TGTGCCAGCTCCGAAGCGGGGGTGGCCAAAAACATTCAGTACTTC. Its translation is CASSEAGVAKNIQYF. Full variable domain (outside the CDR3, taken from reference TRBV18 and TRBJ2-4): NAGVMQNPRHLVRRRGQEARLRCSPMKGHSHVYWYRQLPEEGLKFMVYLQKENIIDESGMPKERFSAEFPKEGPSILRIQQVVRGDSAAYFCASSEAGVAKNIQYFGAGTRLSVL.

The V and J genes are TRBV19 and TRBJ1-4, with D unresolved. The germline gives CDR1 LNHDA, CDR2 SQIVND (reference sequence). V was clipped by 11 bases and J by 0 bases, with 19 bases between them. The CDR3 is 16 amino acids. Written as DNA, the CDR3 is TGTGCCTCAAAGCCGCAGGCGCAAACAACTAATGAAAAACTGTTTTTT. Its protein is CASKPQAQTTNEKLFF.

This clone was observed once. This chain joins TRBV3-1 (or the pseudogene TRBV3-2) and TRBJ1-2, with 7 bases lining up with TRBD1. The CDR3 contains 12 residues. The germline V gene has CDR1 LGHDT and CDR2 YNNKEL (reference sequence). Germline trimming cut 4 bases from V and 8 bases from J; bases unmatched to any gene: 4. The DNA of the CDR3 is TGTGCCAGCAGCCCCCAGGGGGAAGGCTACACCTTC. Translating gives CASSPQGEGYTF.

The chain employs TRBV7-9 and TRBJ1-4; 7 positions match TRBD1. Germline V gene data show CDR1 as SEHNR and CDR2 as FQNEAQ (reference sequence). Trimming took 5 bases from V and 4 from J; bases not matched to a gene: 7. The CDR3 has 15 amino acids. CDR3 nucleotide sequence: TGTGCCAGCAGCCCGACCGGGACAGTTAATGAAAAACTGTTTTTT. Translated, it gives CASSPTGTVNEKLFF.